The 20 T cell receptor beta chains below were found in one sample sequenced in a study of cytomegalovirus exposure and HLA in healthy donors. Measured with immunoSEQ multiplex PCR; TCRdb has only the in-frame clones, and not every one. The repertoire holds 150,000 to 200,000 clones, around four fifths seen once, with over 2% in the top ten. The specimen sequenced was PBMCs. These receptors all come from a man aged 25 to 40 in good health and CMV-seropositive.

The chain links TRBV2 to TRBJ1-5; possibly TRBD1 for D (5 bases). CDR1 and CDR2 from the germline V gene are SNHLY and FYNNEI. V dropped 6 bases and J dropped 3 bases, with 15 bases sitting between them. The CDR3 loop spans 15 amino acids. This CDR3 reads CASRTLDSSNQPQHF. As DNA, the CDR3 is TGTGCCAGCAGGACCCTAGACAGTTCCAATCAGCCCCAGCATTTT. Together with reference TRBV2 and TRBJ1-5, the CDR3 gives the full variable domain: EPEVTQTPSHQVTQMGQEVILRCVPISNHLYFYWYRQILGQKVEFLVSFYNNEISEKSEIFDDQFSVERPDGSNFTLKIRSTKLEDSAMYFCASRTLDSSNQPQHFGDGTRLSIL.

This clone was observed once. This sequence joins TRBV4-2 and TRBJ2-7, with D perhaps TRBD1 (6 bases). Per germline, CDR1 LGHNA and CDR2 YNFKEQ. This CDR3 comprises 14 residues. Trimming stripped 5 bases from V and 5 bases from J, with 16 bases between. CDR3 sequence: CASSFRGIAHEQYF. CDR3 nucleotides: TGTGCCAGCAGCTTTAGGGGGATCGCCCACGAGCAGTACTTC.

Written as DNA, the CDR3 is TGTGCCAGCAGCTTGGGGCGGGTCGGTCAGCCCCAGCATTTT. It translates to CASSLGRVGQPQHF. The chain recombines TRBV5-6 with TRBJ1-5; D uncertain. CDR3 length: 14 residues. V lost 0 bases and J lost 6, with 10 bases in between. Germline V CDR1 and CDR2: SGHDT, YYEEEE.

V gene TRBV29-1 combines with J gene TRBJ2-4; 7 nucleotides match TRBD1. After removal of 7 bases from V and 0 bases from J, the junction contained 6 bases not matched to a gene. The CDR3 has 14 residues. Germline CDR1 is SQVTM and CDR2 is ANQGSEA. The CDR3 is CSAWTGLAKNIQYF. In DNA, the CDR3 is TGCAGCGCCTGGACAGGTTTAGCCAAAAACATTCAGTACTTC.

The CDR3 DNA follows: TGCAGCGTTGGAGGGTCGGGTGCTAACTATGGCTACACCTTC. Protein sequence: CSVGGSGANYGYTF. The chain carries TRBV29-1 and TRBJ1-2; D is uncertain. V lost 4 bases to trimming and J lost 0 bases, with 12 bases between them. The V gene's germline CDR1 is SQVTM and CDR2 ANQGSEA. This CDR3 has 14 amino acids.

The chain uses TRBV7-6 and TRBJ2-5, with 11 bases aligning to TRBD2. The V gene's germline CDR1 is SGHVS and CDR2 FNYEAQ. V was pared by 4 bases and J by 0 bases, with 13 bases of the junction left unmatched. CDR3 length equals 19 residues. The CDR3 protein is CASSYVIPSGGPYQETQYF. The CDR3 nucleotides read TGTGCCAGCAGCTATGTAATCCCTAGCGGGGGGCCCTACCAAGAGACCCAGTACTTC. The full variable domain, its missing parts supplied by reference TRBV7-6 and TRBJ2-5, is GAGVSQSPRYKVTKRGQDVALRCDPISGHVSLYWYRQALGQGPEFLTYFNYEAQQDKSGLPNDRFSAERPEGSISTLTIQRTEQRDSAMYRCASSYVIPSGGPYQETQYFGPGTRLLVL.

V is TRBV5-6 and J is TRBJ1-2; D is ambiguous. The CDR3 extends over 14 amino acids. Trimming cost V 1 base and J 3 bases, with 10 bases left between them. Germline V gene lookup returns CDR1 SGHDT and CDR2 YYEEEE. CDR3 protein: CASSLNLGDYGYTF. In DNA, the CDR3 is TGTGCCAGCAGCTTGAATCTCGGGGACTATGGCTACACCTTC.

Only a few counts were recorded for this clone. Germline is not matched at one junction end, which may reflect a read error. The chain combines TRBV6-5 with TRBJ1-2; 9 bases line up with TRBD1. The germline V gene has CDR1 MNHEY and CDR2 SVGAGI. This CDR3 is built from 15 residues. The CDR3 DNA is TGTGCCAGCAGTGACTCCGGGACAGGGCACTATGGCTACACCTTC. This translates into CASSDSGTGHYGYTF.

The sample holds many counts of this clone. The V and J genes are TRBV19 and TRBJ1-5; TRBD1 agrees at 10 bases. Germline trimming cut 3 bases from V and 6 bases from J; bases unmatched to any gene: 5. This CDR3 is 15 amino acids long. Germline CDR1 and CDR2: LNHDA and SQIVND (reference sequence). This CDR3 is CASSIPGQGTQPQHF. CDR3 nucleotides: TGTGCCAGTAGTATTCCGGGACAGGGGACTCAGCCCCAGCATTTT.

This chain links TRBV9 with TRBJ2-3; perhaps TRBD2 as D (6 bases). The length of the CDR3 is 14 residues. The V and J ends lost 2 bases and 8 bases respectively, with 15 bases between them. In germline, CDR1 is SGDLS, CDR2 YYNGEE. The CDR3 spells CASSVQRAGSTQYF. The CDR3 DNA is TGTGCCAGCAGCGTTCAAAGGGCGGGGTCTACGCAGTATTTT.

This clone was observed a single time. The chain carries TRBV7-2 and TRBJ2-7; TRBD2 might be the D (5 bases). V was trimmed by 5 bases and J by 2 bases, leaving 16 bases between them. The CDR3 contains 15 residues. Germline V gene data show CDR1 as SGHTA and CDR2 as FQGNSA. The CDR3 DNA sequence: TGTGCCAGCAGCCCGCGGACGGGGAACACCTACGAGCAGTACTTC. Residues: CASSPRTGNTYEQYF.

This chain connects TRBV6-5 to TRBJ2-5, with a weak D call TRBD2 (6 bases). The CDR3 runs to 13 residues. V lost 8 bases and J 1 base, leaving 11 bases between the germline ends. Germline CDR1 is MNHEY and CDR2 is SVGAGI. The CDR3 is CASADYLQETQYF. The DNA of the CDR3 is TGTGCCAGCGCGGACTACCTCCAAGAGACCCAGTACTTC.

The V and J genes are TRBV7-9 and TRBJ2-5; a weak D match, TRBD1 (5 bases). In germline, CDR1 is SEHNR, CDR2 FQNEAQ (reference sequence). The CDR3 loop spans 14 amino acids. V lost 0 bases to trimming and J lost 3 bases, with 8 bases between them. CDR3 nucleotides: TGTGCCAGCAGCTTAGCAGGGGTAAAAGAGACCCAGTACTTC. Translating gives CASSLAGVKETQYF.

The chain has TRBV5-1 and TRBJ1-4, with 7 positions matching TRBD1. This CDR3 is built from 16 residues. The V and J ends lost 4 bases and 6 bases, in that order; junction bases with no gene match: 12. The germline V gene has CDR1 SGHRS and CDR2 YFSETQ. The DNA of the CDR3 is TGCGCCAGCAGCGCCGCCCCCCCAGGGGGAGATGAAAAACTGTTTTTT. As protein: CASSAAPPGGDEKLFF. The whole variable domain, remainder taken from reference TRBV5-1 and TRBJ1-4, is KAGVTQTPRYLIKTRGQQVTLSCSPISGHRSVSWYQQTPGQGLQFLFEYFSETQRNKGNFPGRFSGRQFSNSRSEMNVSTLELGDSALYLCASSAAPPGGDEKLFFGSGTQLSVL.

The chain recombines TRBV6-5 with TRBJ2-1; TRBD2 matches at 9 bases. This CDR3 region has 15 residues. V dropped 0 bases and J dropped 7; count of bases not matched to a gene: 4. Germline loops: CDR1 MNHEY, CDR2 SVGAGI. This CDR3 is CASSYSSGGGNEQFF. CDR3 sequence (DNA): TGTGCCAGCAGTTACTCTAGCGGGGGAGGTAATGAGCAGTTCTTC.

This chain links TRBV7-6 with TRBJ2-7; D perhaps matches TRBD2 (6 bases). V was cut by 1 base and J by 6 bases, with 19 bases left in between. The CDR3 loop spans 16 amino acids. Germline V gives CDR1 SGHVS, CDR2 FNYEAQ. The CDR3 here is CASSLVIGDSPSEQYF. The DNA of the CDR3 is TGTGCCAGCAGCTTAGTGATAGGGGACTCCCCCAGCGAGCAGTACTTC. Together with reference TRBV7-6 and TRBJ2-7, the CDR3 gives the full variable domain: GAGVSQSPRYKVTKRGQDVALRCDPISGHVSLYWYRQALGQGPEFLTYFNYEAQQDKSGLPNDRFSAERPEGSISTLTIQRTEQRDSAMYRCASSLVIGDSPSEQYFGPGTRLTVT.

The chain has TRBV14 and TRBJ1-4; the D gene is possibly TRBD1 (5 bases). The CDR3 loop spans 15 amino acids. Per germline, CDR1 SGHDN and CDR2 FVKESK. V lost 4 bases, J lost 0 bases, and 9 bases lay in between. In DNA, the CDR3 is TGTGCCAGCAGCCGTCAGGGATCAACTAATGAAAAACTGTTTTTT. Protein: CASSRQGSTNEKLFF.

The CDR3 region is CASSMAFTDTQYF. The CDR3 nucleotides are TGTGCCAGTAGTATGGCTTTCACAGATACGCAGTATTTT. This chain links TRBV19 with TRBJ2-3; D is ambiguous. The CDR3 contains 13 residues. Germline V gene data show CDR1 as LNHDA and CDR2 as SQIVND (reference sequence). Deletions cut 3 bases from V and 2 bases from J, with 6 bases between.

This chain joins TRBV19 and TRBJ2-1, with a weak D call TRBD1 (7 bases). CDR1 is LNHDA, CDR2 SQIVND, per germline (reference sequence). V was cut by 7 bases and J by 0 bases, with 13 bases left in between. CDR3 length: 15 residues. CDR3 sequence reads: CASNQGGTSYNEQFF. DNA of the CDR3: TGTGCCAGTAACCAGGGGGGAACCTCCTACAATGAGCAGTTCTTC.

V is TRBV10-3 and J is TRBJ2-5, with 12 nucleotides matching TRBD2. Germline trimming cut 7 bases from V and 4 bases from J; bases unmatched to any gene: 1. Germline CDR1 reads ENHRY; CDR2 reads SYGVKD. The CDR3 totals 13 residues. This chain's CDR3 is CAIKLAGGETQYF. The CDR3 DNA reads TGTGCCATCAAACTAGCGGGGGGAGAGACCCAGTACTTC.